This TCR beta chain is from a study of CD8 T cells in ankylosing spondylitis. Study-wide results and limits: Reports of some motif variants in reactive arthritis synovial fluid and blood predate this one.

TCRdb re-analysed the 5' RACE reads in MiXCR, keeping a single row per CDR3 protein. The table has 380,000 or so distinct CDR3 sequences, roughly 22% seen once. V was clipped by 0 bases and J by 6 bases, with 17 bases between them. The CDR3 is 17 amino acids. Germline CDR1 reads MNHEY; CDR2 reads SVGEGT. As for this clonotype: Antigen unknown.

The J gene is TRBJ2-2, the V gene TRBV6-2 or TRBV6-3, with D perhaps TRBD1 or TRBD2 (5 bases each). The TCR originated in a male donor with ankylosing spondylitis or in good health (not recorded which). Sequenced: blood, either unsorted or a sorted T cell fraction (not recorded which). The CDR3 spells CASSYSVRDLTAGELFF. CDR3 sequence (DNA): TGTGCCAGCAGTTACTCGGTCCGGGACCTGACGGCCGGGGAGCTGTTTTTT.